These 12 T cell receptor beta chains were all obtained from the same sample, sequenced in a study of molecular identifiers for immune sequencing clone quantification (dated by TCRdb to between 2018 and 2020). Library preparation employed PCR. Data came from an Illumina HiSeq 4000. TCRdb took the public reads, trimmed them with fastp at Q25, ran MiXCR for clone calling and kept in-frame beta chains. Entries that share a CDR3 protein sequence are merged under the most common genes and DNA. The sample records about 640,000 distinct CDR3 sequences, just under 20% of which are singletons. The ten largest clonotypes hold 0.85% to 0.9% of the sample. The sequencing sample was made of naive CD8+ T cells from blood, with Jurkat cell RNA spiked in. This sample's cell subset or site label indicates: FACS-sorted CD8+CD4-CCR7+CD45RA+ naive T cells. The receptors stem from a human donor in good health. Some libraries in this study had Jurkat cell RNA spiked in.

In regard to this clonotype: With a much larger clone just one base away, this may be a read error. In DNA form, the CDR3 reads TGTGCCAGCAGCTTGACCCGCGACTCTGGAAACACCATATATTTT. Its protein is CASSLTRDSGNTIYF. The V and J genes are TRBV5-6 and TRBJ1-3; D gene uncertain. This CDR3 has 15 residues. Deletions cut 1 base from V and 0 bases from J, with 8 bases between. Germline V gene sequence: CDR1 SGHDT, CDR2 YYEEEE.

This clonotype was detected ten times or more. This chain links TRBV9 with TRBJ2-3; 9 positions agree with TRBD2. CDR3 size: 16 residues. Losses at the gene ends were 2 bases for V and 2 bases for J; bases not matched to a gene: 6. The germline gives CDR1 SGDLS, CDR2 YYNGEE. CDR3 loop: CASSVDSGGLTDTQYF. DNA of the CDR3: TGTGCCAGCAGCGTCGATAGCGGGGGCCTCACAGATACGCAGTATTTT. Combining the CDR3 with reference TRBV9 and TRBJ2-3 gives the whole variable domain DSGVTQTPKHLITATGQRVTLRCSPRSGDLSVYWYQQSLDQGLQFLIQYYNGEERAKGNILERFSAQQFPDLHSELNLSSLELGDSALYFCASSVDSGGLTDTQYFGPGTRLTVL.

This clonotype was counted at least ten times. The chain uses TRBV20-1 and TRBJ2-2; 12 nucleotides agree with TRBD2. J gave up 2 bases and V 4 bases, and 14 bases lay outside the gene matches. Germline-derived CDR1 and CDR2 are DFQATT and SNEGSKA (reference sequence). This CDR3 comprises 19 residues. The CDR3 spells CSATTPRLAGAINTGELFF. For the CDR3, the DNA is TGCAGTGCTACGACGCCGAGACTAGCGGGAGCTATCAACACCGGGGAGCTGTTTTTT.

This clonotype was counted a few times. This may come from a read error, since a much larger clone is one base off. The J gene is TRBJ1-5, the V gene TRBV2; 9 bases are a match to TRBD1. CDR3 length equals 15 residues. J gave up 0 bases and V 6 bases, and 3 bases lay outside the gene matches. Per germline, CDR1 SNHLY and CDR2 FYNNEI. The CDR3: CASREQGASNQPQHF. In DNA form, the CDR3 reads TGTGCCAGCAGAGAACAGGGGGCTAGCAATCAGCCCCAGCATTTT. The full variable domain, completed using reference TRBV2 and TRBJ1-5, is EPEVTQTPSHQVTQMGQEVILRCVPISNHLYFYWYRQILGQKVEFLVSFYNNEISEKSEIFDDQFSVERPDGSNFTLKIRSTKLEDSAMYFCASREQGASNQPQHFGDGTRLSIL.

In this sample, this clonotype turned up many times. This sequence joins TRBV20-1 and TRBJ2-3, with 10 bases identical to TRBD2. Germline CDR1 DFQATT, CDR2 SNEGSKA (reference sequence). The CDR3 totals 15 residues. V lost 3 bases, J lost 5 bases, and 8 bases stayed unmatched. CDR3: CSARPQREGGDTQYF. The CDR3 nucleotides are TGCAGTGCTAGGCCCCAGCGGGAGGGGGGAGATACGCAGTATTTT.

On this clonotype itself: A much larger clone differs from this one at a single base, so this may be a read error. The chain has TRBV11-2 and TRBJ2-1, with D tentatively TRBD1 (5 bases). This CDR3 is 12 amino acids long. Germline loops: CDR1 SGHAT, CDR2 FQNNGV. The CDR3 sequence is CASSLLDNGQFF. The CDR3, as DNA: TGTGCCAGCAGCTTATTGGACAATGGGCAGTTCTTC.

This clonotype was counted many times. The chain carries TRBV19 and TRBJ2-2; D call uncertain. This CDR3 has 15 residues. V shed 1 base and J shed 4 bases, with 10 bases lying between them. Per germline, CDR1 LNHDA and CDR2 SQIVND (reference sequence). Written as DNA, the CDR3 is TGTGCCAGTAGTATAGTTGCAGATGCCACCGGGGAGCTGTTTTTT. Its protein product is CASSIVADATGELFF.

This clonotype was counted ten times or more. The chain links TRBV10-3 to TRBJ2-5; D unclear. The CDR3 runs to 15 residues. Germline assignment: CDR1 ENHRY and CDR2 SYGVKD. With 0 bases removed from V and 0 bases from J, the gap between germline ends came to 8 bases. CDR3 loop: CAISESASYQETQYF. Written as DNA, the CDR3 is TGTGCCATCAGTGAGTCTGCCAGCTACCAAGAGACCCAGTACTTC.

The chain is built from TRBV11-1 and TRBJ2-7; 9 nucleotides match TRBD1. CDR3 length: 18 residues. Germline assignment: CDR1 SGHAT and CDR2 FQDESV (reference sequence). The trim removed 0 bases at V and 3 bases at J, leaving 12 bases unmatched. The CDR3 sequence is CASSLAPRGTGSYYEQYF. CDR3 DNA sequence: TGTGCCAGCAGCTTAGCTCCGAGGGGGACAGGGTCGTACTACGAGCAGTACTTC.

This clonotype was observed at least ten times. The J gene is TRBJ1-3, the V gene TRBV28, with a tentative D call TRBD1 (5 bases). The CDR3 is made up of 15 amino acids. V lost 3 bases to trimming and J lost 3 bases, with 12 bases between them. Per the germline V gene, CDR1 is MDHEN and CDR2 is SYDVKM. The DNA for the CDR3 is TGTGCCAGCAGTTTTCGGGGGGAAGGTGGAAACACCATATATTTT. Protein sequence: CASSFRGEGGNTIYF.

In its sample, this clonotype was seen many times. The chain joins TRBV7-2 to TRBJ2-1; no firm D call. Per the germline V gene, CDR1 is SGHTA and CDR2 is FQGNSA. This CDR3 is built from 11 residues. Trimming stripped 3 bases from V and 9 bases from J, with 6 bases between. CDR3 in DNA: TGTGCCAGCAGCTTCCGCGGTGAGCAGTTCTTC. Its protein product is CASSFRGEQFF.

As for this clonotype: This may stem from a read error, because a much larger clone lies one nucleotide away. The V call is TRBV7-9, the J call TRBJ2-7; 9 bases map to TRBD1. Germline-derived CDR1 and CDR2 are SEHNR and FQNEAQ (reference sequence). The CDR3 contains 16 residues. For the CDR3, the DNA is TGTGCCAGCAGCTTGGCTACCGGGACAGGGTACTACGGGCAGTACTTC. Its translation is CASSLATGTGYYGQYF.